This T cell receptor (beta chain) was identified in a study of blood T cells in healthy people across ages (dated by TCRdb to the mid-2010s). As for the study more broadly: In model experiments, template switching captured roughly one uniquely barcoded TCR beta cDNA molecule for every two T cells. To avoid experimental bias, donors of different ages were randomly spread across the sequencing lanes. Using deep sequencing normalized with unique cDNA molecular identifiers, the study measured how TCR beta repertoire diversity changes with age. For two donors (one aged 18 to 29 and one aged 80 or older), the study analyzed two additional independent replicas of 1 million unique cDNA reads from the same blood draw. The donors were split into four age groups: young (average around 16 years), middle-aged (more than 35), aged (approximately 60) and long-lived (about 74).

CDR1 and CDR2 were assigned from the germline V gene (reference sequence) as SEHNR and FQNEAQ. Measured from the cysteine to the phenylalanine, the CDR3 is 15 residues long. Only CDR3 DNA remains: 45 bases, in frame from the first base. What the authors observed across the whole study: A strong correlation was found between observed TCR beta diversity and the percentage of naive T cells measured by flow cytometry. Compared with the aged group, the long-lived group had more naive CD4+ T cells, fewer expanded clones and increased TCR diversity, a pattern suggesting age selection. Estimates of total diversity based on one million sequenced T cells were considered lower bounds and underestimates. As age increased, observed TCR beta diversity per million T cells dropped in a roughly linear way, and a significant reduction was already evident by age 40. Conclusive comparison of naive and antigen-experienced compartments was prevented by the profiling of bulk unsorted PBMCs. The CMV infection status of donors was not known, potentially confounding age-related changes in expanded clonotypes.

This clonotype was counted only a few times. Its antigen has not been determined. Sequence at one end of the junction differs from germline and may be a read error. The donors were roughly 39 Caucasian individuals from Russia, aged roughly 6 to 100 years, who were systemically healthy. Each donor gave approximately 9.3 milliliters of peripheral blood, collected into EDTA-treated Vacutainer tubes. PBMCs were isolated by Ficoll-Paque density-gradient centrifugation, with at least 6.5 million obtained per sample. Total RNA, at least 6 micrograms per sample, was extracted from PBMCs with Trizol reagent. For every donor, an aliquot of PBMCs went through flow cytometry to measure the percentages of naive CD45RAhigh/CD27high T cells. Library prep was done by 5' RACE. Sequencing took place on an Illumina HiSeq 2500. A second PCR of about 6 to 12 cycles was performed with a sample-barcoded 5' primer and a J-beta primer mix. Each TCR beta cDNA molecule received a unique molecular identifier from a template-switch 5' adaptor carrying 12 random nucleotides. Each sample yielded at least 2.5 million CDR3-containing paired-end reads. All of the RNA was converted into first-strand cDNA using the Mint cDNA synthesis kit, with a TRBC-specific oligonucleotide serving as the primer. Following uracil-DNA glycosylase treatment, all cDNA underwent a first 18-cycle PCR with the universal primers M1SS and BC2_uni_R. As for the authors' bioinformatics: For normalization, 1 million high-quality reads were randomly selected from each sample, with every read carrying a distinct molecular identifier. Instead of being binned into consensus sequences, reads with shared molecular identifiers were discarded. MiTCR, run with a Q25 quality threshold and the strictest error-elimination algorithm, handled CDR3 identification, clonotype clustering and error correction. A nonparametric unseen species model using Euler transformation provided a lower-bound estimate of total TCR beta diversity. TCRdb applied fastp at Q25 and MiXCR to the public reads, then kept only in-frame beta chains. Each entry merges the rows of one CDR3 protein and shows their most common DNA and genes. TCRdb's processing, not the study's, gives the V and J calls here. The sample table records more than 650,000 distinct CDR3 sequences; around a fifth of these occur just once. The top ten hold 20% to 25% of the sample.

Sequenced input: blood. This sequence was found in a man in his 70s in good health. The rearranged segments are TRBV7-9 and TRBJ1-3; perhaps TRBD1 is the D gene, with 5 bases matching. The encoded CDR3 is CASSWGPLSGNTIYF. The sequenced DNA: TGCGCCAGCAGCTGGGGACCGCTCTCTGGAAACACCATATATTTT.